The subject of this entry is one T cell receptor beta chain. The data belong to a study of blood T cell repertoires in COVID-19. The wider study: PBMCs, B-cell-depleted T cells, or T cells were the source of the cDNA or gDNA that made up the material.

All enrollees were roughly 18 to 90 years old and from about 24 US areas. Cohorts were assigned according to the clinical history that participants reported. Each recovered donor of Cohort 3 presented with two negative PCRs, clearance, or symptom resolution. Data came from immunoSEQ multiplex PCR; TCRdb stores just in-frame clones and leaves some out. This table has 150,000 or so clones, around 81% appearing once. The sample comprised PBMCs or T cells enriched from blood (not recorded which). The TCR comes from a man aged 35 to 55 who had recovered from COVID-19.

The CDR3 nucleotides read TGTGCCAGCAGCCGAGAACAGGGATCGCAAGAGACCCAGTACTTC. Encoded protein: CASSREQGSQETQYF. The V and J genes are TRBV7-6 and TRBJ2-5; D perhaps matches TRBD1 (6 bases). V dropped 5 bases and J dropped 2 bases, with 15 bases sitting between them. Germline assignment: CDR1 SGHVS and CDR2 FNYEAQ. The CDR3 has 15 amino acids.